This TCR beta chain appears in the sequencing data of a study of human T cells and chemical hapten exposure. Study information: Variation in per-sample TCR yields came mainly from small pooled library volume differences.

Indicated time point: healthy volunteer bleed at 6 weeks. Unseparated into fractions, whole blood served as the source from which total RNA was extracted. A single record per CDR3 protein comes from TCRdb applying MiXCR to the RACE reads. The sample lists 30,000 to 40,000 distinct CDR3 sequences, roughly 5% seen once, with 13% in the top ten. The J segment lost 7 bases and the V segment lost 3 bases, leaving 7 bases of the junction unmatched. CDR1 SQVTM and CDR2 ANQGSEA come from the germline V gene. The CDR3 totals 15 residues. V gene TRBV29-1 combines with J gene TRBJ2-1; 12 bases fit TRBD2. Sequencing was done on a sample of whole blood. The sequence was collected from a human donor in good health. Some clones in this sample may be carry-over from other donors' samples. CDR3 residues: CSVDSGTSGRNEQFF. The CDR3, as DNA: TGCAGCGTTGATTCCGGTACTAGCGGGAGGAATGAGCAGTTCTTC.